Below are 11 T cell receptor beta chains sequenced from a single sample in a study of blood T cells in healthy people across ages. Next came a second PCR, run for about 7 to 12 cycles, which used a sample-barcoded 5' primer along with a J-beta primer mix. TCRdb reprocessed the 5' RACE reads via MiXCR and lists one record per CDR3 protein. The sample consists of some 890,000 distinct CDR3 sequences, about 27% of them appearing once. These data also formed part of another study, on T cells of mothers and their children.

Sequencing was carried out using blood. The receptor source for this set is a woman aged 35 to 49 in good health.

The V call is TRBV6-6, the J call TRBJ2-5, with D possibly matching TRBD2 (6 bases). V was clipped by 0 bases and J by 2 bases, with 10 bases between them. The CDR3 totals 15 residues. Germline CDR1 is MNHNY and CDR2 is SVGAGI (reference sequence). This chain's CDR3 is CASSYSGGRQETQYF. For the CDR3, the DNA is TGTGCCAGCAGTTACTCGGGGGGAAGGCAAGAGACCCAGTACTTC.

Points on this clonotype: The germline gene is not matched at one end of the junction; a read error may be the cause. This chain links TRBV5-1 with TRBJ2-1; TRBD2 aligns across 9 bases. The germline V gene has CDR1 SGHRS and CDR2 YFSETQ. The CDR3 covers 15 residues. This CDR3 reads CASSLTSGPYNELFF. The DNA of the CDR3 is TGCGCCAGCAGCCTGACTAGCGGCCCATACAATGAGCTGTTCTTC.

The gene calls are TRBV3-1 and TRBJ1-1; D is possibly TRBD1 (6 bases). Germline CDR1 reads LGHDT; CDR2 reads YNNKEL (reference sequence). The CDR3 contains 15 residues. V was pared by 4 bases and J by 0 bases, with 12 bases between. DNA of the CDR3: TGTGCCAGCAGCCTCGGGACAATCATGAACACTGAAGCTTTCTTT. Its translation: CASSLGTIMNTEAFF. The full variable domain, completed using reference TRBV3-1 and TRBJ1-1, is DTAVSQTPKYLVTQMGNDKSIKCEQNLGHDTMYWYKQDSKKFLKIMFSYNNKELIINETVPNRFSPKSPDKAHLNLHINSLELGDSAVYFCASSLGTIMNTEAFFGQGTRLTVV.

J is TRBJ2-1 and V is TRBV27, with a weak D call TRBD2 (6 bases). The last part of the DNA fits TRBJ2-7 better; the J call may be wrong. This CDR3 is 15 amino acids long. Germline CDR1 is MNHEY and CDR2 is SMNVEV (reference sequence). The CDR3 DNA reads TGTGCCAGCAGTCTCCAGCGGGCGGGTTACAATGAGCAGTACTTC. It codes for CASSLQRAGYNEQYF.

The table lists this clonotype with many counts. This chain connects TRBV27 to TRBJ2-7; the D gene is possibly TRBD1 (5 bases). Germline-derived CDR1 and CDR2 are MNHEY and SMNVEV (reference sequence). This CDR3 has 12 amino acids. With 7 bases removed from V and 3 bases from J, the gap between germline ends came to 10 bases. The CDR3 sequence is CASIQGDYEQYF. The CDR3 DNA reads TGTGCCAGCATTCAGGGTGACTACGAGCAGTACTTC.

Only a few counts were recorded for this clonotype. The chain couples TRBV30 to TRBJ1-2; D may be TRBD1 (5 bases). CDR1 and CDR2 (germline): GTSNPN, SVGIG (reference sequence). V dropped 0 bases and J dropped 0 bases, with 11 bases sitting between them. There are 15 residues in the CDR3. The CDR3: CAWSVAGPTNYGYTF. The CDR3 DNA is TGTGCCTGGAGTGTAGCAGGGCCAACTAACTATGGCTACACCTTC.

This clonotype was recorded many times. The genes are TRBV7-2 and TRBJ2-7; 7 bases map to TRBD2. The CDR3 consists of 15 residues. The germline V gene encodes CDR1 SGHTA and CDR2 FQGNSA. The J segment lost 5 bases and the V segment lost 5 bases, leaving 12 bases of the junction unmatched. CDR3 nucleotides: TGTGCCAGCAGCCCCAGGCGGGGCCGGGGGGACGAGCAGTACTTC. Its protein is CASSPRRGRGDEQYF.

This chain connects TRBV20-1 to TRBJ1-6, with 11 bases matching TRBD1. CDR3 length equals 16 residues. The J segment lost 2 bases and the V segment lost 6 bases, leaving 6 bases of the junction unmatched. In germline, CDR1 is DFQATT, CDR2 SNEGSKA (reference sequence). CDR3: CSADRGPLTYNSPLHF. The CDR3 bases are TGCAGTGCGGACAGGGGGCCCTTGACCTATAATTCACCCCTCCACTTT.

The J gene is TRBJ2-2, the V gene TRBV12-3 or TRBV12-4; TRBD1 or TRBD2 may be the D gene (6 bases each). V dropped 3 bases and J dropped 0 bases, with 8 bases sitting between them. CDR3 length: 15 residues. This chain's CDR3 is CASSFGGPNTGELFF. In nucleotides, the CDR3 is TGTGCCAGCAGTTTTGGGGGGCCGAACACCGGGGAGCTGTTTTTT.

V usage is TRBV7-2 and J usage is TRBJ2-1; no definite D call. The CDR3 contains 15 residues. The germline gives CDR1 SGHTA, CDR2 FQGNSA. Trimming took off 1 base at V and 8 bases at J, with 15 bases between the two ends. Written as DNA, the CDR3 is TGTGCCAGCAGCTTAGGGTCTAGTAATGTCGATGAGCAGTTCTTC. This translates into CASSLGSSNVDEQFF.

This clonotype was observed a few times. The chain uses TRBV28 and TRBJ1-2, with 9 positions matching TRBD1. Germline V gene data show CDR1 as MDHEN and CDR2 as SYDVKM. With V trimmed by 5 bases and J by 3 bases, 7 bases remained unmatched. The CDR3 contains 15 residues. In nucleotides, the CDR3 is TGTGCCAGCAGTACAACAGGGGGCTGGGACTATGGCTACACCTTC. Its translation is CASSTTGGWDYGYTF.